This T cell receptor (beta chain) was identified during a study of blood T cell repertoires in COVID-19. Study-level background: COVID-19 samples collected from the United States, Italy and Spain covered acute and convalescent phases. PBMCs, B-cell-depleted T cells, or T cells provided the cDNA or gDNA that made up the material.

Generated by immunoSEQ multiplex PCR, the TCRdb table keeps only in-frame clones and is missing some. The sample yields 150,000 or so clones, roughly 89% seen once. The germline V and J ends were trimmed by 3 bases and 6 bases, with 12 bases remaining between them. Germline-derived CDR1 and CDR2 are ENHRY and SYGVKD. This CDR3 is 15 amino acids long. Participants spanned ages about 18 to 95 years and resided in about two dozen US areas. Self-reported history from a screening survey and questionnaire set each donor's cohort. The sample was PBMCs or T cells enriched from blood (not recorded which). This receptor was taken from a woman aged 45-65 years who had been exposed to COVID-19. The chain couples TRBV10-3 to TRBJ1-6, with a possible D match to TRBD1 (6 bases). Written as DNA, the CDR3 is TGTGCCATCAGTGATCAGGGGACGGGTAATTCACCCCTCCACTTT. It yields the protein CAISDQGTGNSPLHF.